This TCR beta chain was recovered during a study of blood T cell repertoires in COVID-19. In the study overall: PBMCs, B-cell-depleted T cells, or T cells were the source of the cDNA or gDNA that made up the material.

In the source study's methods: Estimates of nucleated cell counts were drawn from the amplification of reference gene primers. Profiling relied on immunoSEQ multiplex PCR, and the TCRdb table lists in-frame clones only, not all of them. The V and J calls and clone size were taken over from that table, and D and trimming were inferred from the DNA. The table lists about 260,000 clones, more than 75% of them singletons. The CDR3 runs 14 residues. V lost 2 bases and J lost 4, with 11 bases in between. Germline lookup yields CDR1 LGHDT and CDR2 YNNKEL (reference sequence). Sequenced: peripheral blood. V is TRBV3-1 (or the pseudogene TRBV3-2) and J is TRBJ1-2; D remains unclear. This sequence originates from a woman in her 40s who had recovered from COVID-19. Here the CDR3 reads CASSQKGRVYGYTF. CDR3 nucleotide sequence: TGTGCCAGCAGCCAAAAAGGGAGAGTCTATGGCTACACCTTC.